This entry lists 7 T cell receptor beta chains sequenced from one sample in a study of OX40 agonist ivuxolimab in advanced cancers. Profiling relied on immunoSEQ multiplex PCR, and the TCRdb table lists in-frame clones only, not all of them. The repertoire consists of more than 75,000 clones, with 80% to 90% occurring once and the leading ten covering approximately 1.2%. Material: CD4+ or CD8+ T cells sorted from blood, obtained in a trial of the OX40 agonist ivuxolimab. Receptor source: an adult with an advanced solid tumor such as melanoma, head and neck, liver or kidney cancer.

The V and J genes are TRBV11-2 and TRBJ1-1; D gene ambiguous. This CDR3 has 16 residues. Between the trimmed V and J ends, which lost 1 base and 2 bases, there was a span of 14 bases. Germline CDR1 SGHAT, CDR2 FQNNGV. The CDR3 spells CASSLVGSRFNTEAFF. The CDR3 DNA reads TGTGCCAGCAGCTTAGTAGGGAGTAGGTTCAACACTGAAGCTTTCTTT.

V gene TRBV5-1 combines with J gene TRBJ2-2, with D possibly matching TRBD1 (6 bases). V shed 4 bases and J shed 6 bases, with 16 bases lying between them. The CDR3 runs to 15 residues. CDR1 and CDR2 (germline): SGHRS, YFSETQ. This chain's CDR3 is CASSPFPGVSGELFF. Here the CDR3 DNA reads TGCGCCAGCAGCCCCTTCCCAGGGGTTTCCGGGGAGCTGTTTTTT.

This clone was observed a single time. This CDR3 reads CASSPRGRQGDTQYF. The CDR3, as DNA: TGTGCCAGCAGCCCAAGGGGTCGACAGGGTGATACGCAGTATTTT. The chain joins TRBV7-2 to TRBJ2-3, with 7 bases aligning to TRBD1. Trimming cost V 5 bases and J 6 bases; bases outside gene matches: 11. The CDR3 covers 15 residues. The germline V gene encodes CDR1 SGHTA and CDR2 FQGNSA.

V is TRBV27 and J is TRBJ2-5; D gene unclear. Germline assignment: CDR1 MNHEY and CDR2 SMNVEV (reference sequence). CDR3 size: 13 residues. Trimming left V 6 bases short and J 2 bases short, with 10 bases between. This CDR3 is CASRYMGQETQYF. In DNA, the CDR3 is TGTGCCAGCAGGTACATGGGGCAAGAGACCCAGTACTTC.

The CDR3 coding sequence is TGTGCCAGAAGCTTTCCAAACACTGAAGCTTTCTTT. Its translation: CARSFPNTEAFF. This sequence joins TRBV5-3 and TRBJ1-1; D unresolved. TRBV5-3 is an ORF, with its function uncertain. The CDR3 length is 12 residues. V was pared by 2 bases and J by 2 bases, with 4 bases between.

The chain couples TRBV5-4 to TRBJ2-7; D uncertain. The germline V gene has CDR1 SGHNT and CDR2 YYREEE (reference sequence). V gave up 4 bases and J gave up 0 bases, with 8 bases separating them. The CDR3 has 13 residues. The CDR3 is CASSKESSYEQYV. The DNA of the CDR3 is TGTGCCAGCAGCAAGGAGAGCTCCTACGAGCAGTACGTC.

This clone occurred a few times. The gene calls are TRBV5-6 and TRBJ2-7; no clear D. The CDR3 spans 16 residues. Germline CDR1 reads SGHDT; CDR2 reads YYEEEE. V lost 0 bases and J 5 bases, leaving 18 bases between the germline ends. The CDR3 loop is CASSLDPSGPAHEQYF. CDR3 coding DNA: TGTGCCAGCAGCTTGGACCCCTCCGGGCCAGCTCACGAGCAGTACTTC.